This TCR beta chain was sequenced during a study of blood T cell repertoires in COVID-19. Background on the study: Sources were T cells, B-cell-depleted T cells, or PBMCs; the material itself was cDNA or gDNA.

Seattle cases were enrolled at active infection and followed longitudinally. This CDR3 region has 11 residues. The V and J ends lost 6 bases and 2 bases respectively, with 5 bases between them. Germline CDR1 SNHLY, CDR2 FYNNEI. TCRdb keeps only in-frame clones here, not all; method: immunoSEQ multiplex PCR. The sample shows about 350,000 clones, approximately 89% of them seen only once. The TCR originated in an older woman with COVID-19, enrolled during active disease. Source material: peripheral blood. This sequence joins TRBV2 and TRBJ2-7, with D hard to call. The CDR3: CASRTPYEQYF. CDR3 sequence (DNA): TGTGCCAGCAGGACACCCTACGAGCAGTACTTC.